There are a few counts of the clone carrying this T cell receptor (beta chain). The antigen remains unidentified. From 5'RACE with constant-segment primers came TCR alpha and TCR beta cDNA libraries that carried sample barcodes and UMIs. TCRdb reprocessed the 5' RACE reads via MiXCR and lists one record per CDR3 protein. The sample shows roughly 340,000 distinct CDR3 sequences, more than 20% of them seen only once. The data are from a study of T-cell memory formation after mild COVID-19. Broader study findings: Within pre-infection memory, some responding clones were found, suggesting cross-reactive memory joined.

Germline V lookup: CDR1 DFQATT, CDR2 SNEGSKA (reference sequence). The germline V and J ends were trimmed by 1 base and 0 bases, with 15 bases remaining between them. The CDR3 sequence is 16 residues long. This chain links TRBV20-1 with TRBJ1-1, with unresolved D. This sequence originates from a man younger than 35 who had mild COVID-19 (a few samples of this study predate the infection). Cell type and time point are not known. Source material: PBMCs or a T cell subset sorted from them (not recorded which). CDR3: CSARAPGTRMNTEAFF. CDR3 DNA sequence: TGCAGTGCTAGAGCTCCCGGAACACGAATGAACACTGAAGCTTTCTTT.